The 27 T cell receptor beta chains below were found in one sample sequenced in a study of vaccination effects on CD4 cells after COVID-19 (dated by TCRdb to between 2021 and 2023). Library creation used the immunoSEQ multiplex PCR assay. Held by TCRdb, this immuneACCESS table contains in-frame sequences only and omits some clones. Under half of the omission traces to an unresolved V gene where checked; the cause of the rest is unknown. For this sample there are roughly 56,000 clones; approximately 73% appear just once. Of the sample, around 1.2% is held by the ten largest clones. These receptors lack a known antigen. To identify antigen-specific CD4+ T cell clonotypes by their expansion, the ViraFEST assay first stimulated PBMC with viral peptide pools and then applied TCR sequencing. After approximately eleven days of culture, CD4+ T cells were isolated with the EasySep CD4+ T cell isolation kit. Two doses of either the BNT162b2 or the mRNA-1273 mRNA SARS-CoV-2 vaccine were administered to participants.

Sequenced here: CD4+ T cells from PBMCs cultured with HCoV-229E spike peptides, sampled after COVID-19 vaccination. Taken with the paper, the label for cell subset or site translates to: HCoV-229E spike overlapping peptide pool stimulation. The receptors stem from a human donor who received a COVID-19 vaccine.

The V gene is TRBV6-5, the J gene TRBJ1-5; no firm D call. Per germline, CDR1 MNHEY and CDR2 SVGAGI. This CDR3 spans 15 amino acids. V lost 6 bases and J lost 6, with 18 bases in between. The DNA for the CDR3 is TGTGCCAGCAGGACATCCCGGGTTTCAGGTCAGCCCCAGCATTTT. This encodes CASRTSRVSGQPQHF.

DNA of the CDR3: TGTGCTAGTGGTTCCCCACTAGCGGGGGTTTATGAGCAGTTCTTC. Its protein product is CASGSPLAGVYEQFF. The chain couples TRBV12-5 to TRBJ2-1; 11 positions match TRBD2. Per germline, CDR1 LGHNT and CDR2 FRNRAP. This CDR3 is built from 15 residues. J was trimmed by 8 bases and V by 4 bases; bases with no gene match: 7. The variable domain in full, completed from reference TRBV12-5 and TRBJ2-1, reads DARVTQTPRHKVTEMGQEVTMRCQPILGHNTVFWYRQTMMQGLELLAYFRNRAPLDDSGMPKDRFSAEMPDATLATLKIQPSEPRDSAVYFCASGSPLAGVYEQFFGPGTRLTVL.

By its share, this clone is medium-sized. The CDR3 spells CASSLGDSSGTQYF. CDR3 nucleotide sequence: TGCGCCAGCAGCTTGGGGGACTCCAGTGGGACCCAGTACTTC. This chain links TRBV5-1 with TRBJ2-5, with a tentative D call TRBD2 (6 bases). This CDR3 is built from 14 residues. Germline V gene sequence: CDR1 SGHRS, CDR2 YFSETQ. V lost 0 bases to trimming and J lost 7 bases, with 13 bases between them.

This clone is a singleton in its sample. The chain joins TRBV29-1 to TRBJ1-4; TRBD1 agrees at 7 bases. Trimming cost V 4 bases and J 5 bases; bases outside gene matches: 4. There are 13 residues in the CDR3. CDR1 is SQVTM, CDR2 ANQGSEA, per germline. CDR3 nucleotide sequence: TGCAGCGTTGTGGGACAGAAAAATGAAAAACTGTTTTTT. Protein sequence: CSVVGQKNEKLFF.

CDR3 amino acids: CASSWATGGSGANVLTF. CDR3 sequence (DNA): TGTGCCAGCAGCTGGGCGACAGGGGGCTCTGGGGCCAACGTCCTGACTTTC. The rearrangement uses TRBV5-5 and TRBJ2-6; 9 positions agree with TRBD1. The junction had 4 bases not matched to a gene; V was cut back by 3 bases and J by 0 bases. CDR3 size: 17 residues. Germline values: CDR1 SGHKS, CDR2 YYEKEE (reference sequence). Full variable domain (rest looked up from reference TRBV5-5 and TRBJ2-6): DAGVTQSPTHLIKTRGQQVTLRCSPISGHKSVSWYQQVLGQGPQFIFQYYEKEERGRGNFPDRFSARQFPNYSSELNVNALLLGDSALYLCASSWATGGSGANVLTFGAGSRLTVL.

For the CDR3, the DNA is TGTGCCAGCAGTTTCGGGTCTCGCGAACCTAGCACAGATACGCAGTATTTT. This gives the protein CASSFGSREPSTDTQYF. This chain uses TRBV27 with TRBJ2-3; D unclear. V shed 3 bases and J shed 0 bases, with 16 bases lying between them. The germline CDR1 and CDR2 sequences are MNHEY and SMNVEV (reference sequence). The CDR3 sequence is 17 residues long.

This sequence joins TRBV21-1 and TRBJ2-1. TRBV21-1 is reported as a pseudogene. The CDR3 length is 17 residues. CDR3 bases: TGTGCCAGCAGCCTTTCGGTGCAGGGGAGGCAAAACAATGAGCAGTTCTTC. Its translation: CASSLSVQGRQNNEQFF.

The chain recombines TRBV25-1 with TRBJ2-6; 7 nucleotides line up with TRBD1. Trimming cost V 5 bases and J 3 bases; bases outside gene matches: 7. The CDR3 extends over 16 amino acids. Germline V gene data show CDR1 as MGHDK and CDR2 as SYGVNS. The CDR3: CASSSTGVGGANVLTF. The DNA for the CDR3 is TGTGCCAGCAGTAGTACAGGGGTTGGTGGGGCCAACGTCCTGACTTTC.

The J gene is TRBJ1-2, the V gene TRBV6-5, with 12 bases that match TRBD1. From germline, CDR1 is MNHEY and CDR2 SVGAGI. Trimming took 6 bases from V and 8 from J; bases not matched to a gene: 10. The CDR3 is 15 residues long. This CDR3 is CASRPTGTGGSGYTF. The CDR3 DNA is TGTGCCAGCAGGCCGACCGGGACAGGGGGCAGCGGCTACACCTTC.

The V call is TRBV7-9, the J call TRBJ2-2, with D unclear. This CDR3 region has 15 residues. Looked up from germline, CDR1 is SEHNR and CDR2 is FQNEAQ (reference sequence). The V gene lost 4 bases and the J gene lost 0 bases, with 9 bases spanning the gap. The CDR3, as DNA: TGTGCCAGCAGCTCTGTAGGAGCGAACACCGGGGAGCTGTTTTTT. Translating gives CASSSVGANTGELFF.

The chain uses TRBV25-1 and TRBJ2-3; no reliable D call. Between the trimmed V and J ends, which lost 0 bases and 3 bases, there was a span of 10 bases. The germline V gene has CDR1 MGHDK and CDR2 SYGVNS. CDR3 length: 15 amino acids. This chain's CDR3 is CASSEYLGGTDTQYF. The CDR3 DNA is TGTGCCAGCAGTGAATATCTGGGTGGGACAGATACGCAGTATTTT. Full variable domain (rest looked up from reference TRBV25-1 and TRBJ2-3): EADIYQTPRYLVIGTGKKITLECSQTMGHDKMYWYQQDPGMELHLIHYSYGVNSTEKGDLSSESTVSRIRTEHFPLTLESARPSHTSQYLCASSEYLGGTDTQYFGPGTRLTVL.

The CDR3 spells CASSIIGGETQYF. In DNA form, the CDR3 reads TGTGCCAGCAGCATCATAGGGGGAGAGACCCAGTACTTC. This chain links TRBV2 with TRBJ2-5; possible D gene TRBD1, 6 bases. V lost 6 bases and J lost 4, with 12 bases in between. This CDR3 has 13 amino acids. Looked up from germline, CDR1 is SNHLY and CDR2 is FYNNEI.

This clone occurred once. The CDR3 bases are TGTGCCAGCAGTGAAGGTGGCGGGCCAGGGGATACGCAGTATTTT. Translation gives CASSEGGGPGDTQYF. This sequence joins TRBV6-1 and TRBJ2-3; D is perhaps TRBD1 or TRBD2 (5 bases each). Germline loops: CDR1 MNHNS, CDR2 SASEGT. This CDR3 spans 15 amino acids. Deletions cut 1 base from V and 6 bases from J, with 14 bases between.

This chain uses TRBV18 with TRBJ1-4, with 7 positions matching TRBD1. V lost 3 bases and J lost 5; bases outside the gene matches: 9. Germline V gene data show CDR1 as KGHSH and CDR2 as LQKENI. This CDR3 contains 16 residues. The CDR3 DNA sequence: TGTGCCAGCTCACCTCTTGGCGGGACAGCGAATGAAAAACTGTTTTTT. Protein sequence: CASSPLGGTANEKLFF. Looking up the rest from reference TRBV18 and TRBJ1-4 gives the full variable domain: NAGVMQNPRHLVRRRGQEARLRCSPMKGHSHVYWYRQLPEEGLKFMVYLQKENIIDESGMPKERFSAEFPKEGPSILRIQQVVRGDSAAYFCASSPLGGTANEKLFFGSGTQLSVL.

The chain recombines TRBV4-2 with TRBJ2-3, with a weak D call TRBD1 (6 bases). This CDR3 contains 16 residues. V dropped 0 bases and J dropped 3 bases, with 13 bases sitting between them. The V gene's germline CDR1 is LGHNA and CDR2 YNFKEQ. The CDR3 nucleotides read TGTGCCAGCAGCCAAGATACCGCAGGGGTAACAGATACGCAGTATTTT. This translates into CASSQDTAGVTDTQYF.

The rearrangement joins TRBV19 to TRBJ1-2; D is uncertain. Germline CDR1 is LNHDA and CDR2 is SQIVND (reference sequence). The V gene lost 8 bases and the J gene lost 5 bases, with 12 bases spanning the gap. This CDR3 is 12 amino acids long. The CDR3 reads CASHPLGYGYTF. DNA for the CDR3: TGTGCCAGTCACCCCTTGGGATATGGCTACACCTTC.

The chain joins TRBV7-3 to TRBJ1-1, with D possibly being TRBD1 (5 bases). The V end lost 0 bases, the J end lost 3 bases, and 14 bases lay between the germline ends. This CDR3 contains 16 residues. Germline CDR1 SGHTA, CDR2 FQGTGA. The CDR3, as DNA: TGTGCCAGCAGCTTAACGGAGGAGGGGTCGCACACTGAAGCTTTCTTT. Residues: CASSLTEEGSHTEAFF.

The chain has TRBV3-1 (or the pseudogene TRBV3-2) and TRBJ2-7; 10 bases are a match to TRBD2. Germline CDR1 LGHDT, CDR2 YNNKEL (reference sequence). CDR3 length: 12 amino acids. With 4 bases clipped from V and 6 bases from J, the junction kept 0 bases outside the gene matches. DNA of the CDR3: TGTGCCAGCAGCCGGACTAGCGGCGAGCAGTACGTC. This gives the protein CASSRTSGEQYV.

This clone was detected a few times. The chain combines TRBV2 with TRBJ2-1; D unclear. This CDR3 has 16 residues. The V gene's germline CDR1 is SNHLY and CDR2 FYNNEI. V dropped 7 bases and J dropped 0 bases, with 16 bases sitting between them. The CDR3 sequence: CASTWGGYSSYNEQFF. CDR3 coding DNA: TGTGCCAGCACCTGGGGTGGTTATTCCTCCTACAATGAGCAGTTCTTC.

The chain employs TRBV24-1 and TRBJ2-3; TRBD2 might be the D (7 bases). This CDR3 region has 14 residues. Between the trimmed V and J ends, which lost 4 bases and 1 base, there was a span of 8 bases. Germline V gene lookup returns CDR1 KGHDR and CDR2 SFDVKD. The CDR3, as DNA: TGTGCCACCAGTGAGCGGGGGCGCACAGATACGCAGTATTTT. Translation: CATSERGRTDTQYF.

DNA of the CDR3: TGTGCCAGCTCACCAACAGGACCCTACGAGCAGTACGTC. Its translation: CASSPTGPYEQYV. The chain employs TRBV18 and TRBJ2-7; the D gene is possibly TRBD1 (5 bases). The CDR3 covers 13 residues. Germline values: CDR1 KGHSH, CDR2 LQKENI. The V end lost 2 bases, the J end lost 2 bases, and 7 bases lay between the germline ends.

J is TRBJ2-2 and V is TRBV7-3, with D maybe TRBD2 (7 bases). The germline V gene encodes CDR1 SGHTA and CDR2 FQGTGA. CDR3 length: 15 amino acids. V was cut by 5 bases and J by 3 bases, with 13 bases left in between. The CDR3: CASSLVGGHTGELFF. The CDR3 DNA sequence: TGTGCCAGCAGCCTTGTGGGGGGGCACACCGGGGAGCTGTTTTTT.

The rearrangement links TRBV16 to TRBJ1-5, with D unresolved. The germline V gene has CDR1 KGHSY and CDR2 FQNENV. V was clipped by 0 bases and J by 5 bases, with 5 bases between them. This CDR3 is 13 amino acids long. The CDR3 here is CASSQSLDQPQHF. In DNA, the CDR3 is TGTGCCAGCAGCCAATCTTTGGATCAGCCCCAGCATTTT.

The chain employs TRBV4-1 and TRBJ1-5; D remains unclear. Between the trimmed V and J ends, which lost 0 bases and 0 bases, there was a span of 6 bases. In germline, CDR1 is MGHRA, CDR2 YSYEKL. The CDR3 has 15 residues. For the CDR3, the DNA is TGCGCCAGCAGCCAAGATCGGGTTAGCAATCAGCCCCAGCATTTT. Residues: CASSQDRVSNQPQHF.

This clone was counted a single time. The V and J genes are TRBV6-5 and TRBJ2-5; 9 nucleotides match TRBD1. Per the germline V gene, CDR1 is MNHEY and CDR2 is SVGAGI. The CDR3 runs 15 residues. Losses at the gene ends were 10 bases for V and 5 bases for J; bases not matched to a gene: 14. This CDR3 reads CATLIRTGVGETQYF. The DNA for the CDR3 is TGTGCCACCCTTATCCGGACAGGGGTGGGGGAGACCCAGTACTTC.

This clone was picked up a small number of times. The chain uses TRBV18 and TRBJ2-3; D might be TRBD2 (6 bases). The CDR3 is made up of 15 amino acids. Germline CDR1 is KGHSH and CDR2 is LQKENI. V was shortened by 3 bases and J by 0 bases, with 10 bases between the two germline ends. Here the CDR3 reads CASSPGTLSTDTQYF. Written as DNA, the CDR3 is TGTGCCAGCTCACCCGGGACTCTTAGCACAGATACGCAGTATTTT. The full variable domain, rest sourced from reference TRBV18 and TRBJ2-3, is NAGVMQNPRHLVRRRGQEARLRCSPMKGHSHVYWYRQLPEEGLKFMVYLQKENIIDESGMPKERFSAEFPKEGPSILRIQQVVRGDSAAYFCASSPGTLSTDTQYFGPGTRLTVL.

This clone was detected only a few times. This chain joins TRBV5-1 and TRBJ2-5; perhaps D is TRBD1 or TRBD2 (6 bases each). From germline, CDR1 is SGHRS and CDR2 YFSETQ. V was trimmed by 2 bases and J by 4 bases, leaving 12 bases between them. The length of the CDR3 is 14 residues. The CDR3 nucleotides are TGCGCCAGCAGCTTCGGTGGGGGGCGAGAGACCCAGTACTTC. Its translation: CASSFGGGRETQYF.